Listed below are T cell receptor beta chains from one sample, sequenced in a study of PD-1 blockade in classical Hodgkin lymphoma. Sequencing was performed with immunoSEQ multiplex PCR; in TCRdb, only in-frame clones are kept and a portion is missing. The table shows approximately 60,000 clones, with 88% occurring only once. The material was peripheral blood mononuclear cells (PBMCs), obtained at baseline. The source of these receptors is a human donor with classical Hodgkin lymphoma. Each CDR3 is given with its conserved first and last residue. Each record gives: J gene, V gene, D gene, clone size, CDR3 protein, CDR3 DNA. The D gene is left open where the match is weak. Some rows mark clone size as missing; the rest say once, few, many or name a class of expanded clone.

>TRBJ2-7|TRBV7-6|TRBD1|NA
CASRGTGGYEQYF
TGTGCCAGCAGGGGAACAGGGGGGTACGAGCAGTACTTC
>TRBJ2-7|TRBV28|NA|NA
CASTWSSYEQYF
TGTGCCAGCACCTGGAGCTCCTACGAGCAGTACTTC
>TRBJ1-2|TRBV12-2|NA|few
CASRSANYGYTF
TGTGCAAGTCGTTCAGCTAACTATGGCTACACCTTC
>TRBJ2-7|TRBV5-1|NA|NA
CASRFDQNARGSYEQYF
TGCGCCAGCAGATTCGATCAGAACGCACGGGGCTCCTACGAGCAGTACTTC
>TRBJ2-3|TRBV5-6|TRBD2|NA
CASSLALAGVTDTQYF
TGTGCCAGCAGCTTGGCCCTAGCGGGGGTCACAGATACGCAGTATTTT
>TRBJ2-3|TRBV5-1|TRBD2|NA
CASSFPLAGGTDTQYF
TGCGCCAGCAGCTTCCCCCTAGCGGGGGGCACAGATACGCAGTATTTT
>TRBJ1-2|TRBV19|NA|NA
CASIRTSEDGYTF
TGTGCCAGTATTAGGACATCGGAGGATGGCTACACCTTC
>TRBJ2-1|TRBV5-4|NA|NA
CASSLDPVSSYNEQFF
TGTGCCAGCAGCTTGGATCCAGTTAGCTCCTACAATGAGCAGTTCTTC
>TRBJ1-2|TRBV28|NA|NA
CASSPDRLLPNYGYTF
TGTGCCAGCAGTCCGGACAGATTACTTCCTAACTATGGCTACACCTTC
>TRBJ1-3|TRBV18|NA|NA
CASSRRTASGNTIYF
TGTGCCAGCTCACGTCGGACAGCCTCTGGAAACACCATATATTTT
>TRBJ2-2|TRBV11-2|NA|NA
CASSLTWTGELFF
TGTGCCAGCAGCTTGACTTGGACCGGGGAGCTGTTTTTT
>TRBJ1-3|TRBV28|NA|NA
CASSSRREYTIYF
TGTGCCAGCAGTTCTAGAAGGGAGTACACCATATATTTT
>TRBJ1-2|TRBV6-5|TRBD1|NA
CAIIGDRSYGYTF
TGTGCCATCATCGGGGACAGGAGTTATGGCTACACCTTC
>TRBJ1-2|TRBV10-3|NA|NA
CAISESGAFPYGYTF
TGTGCCATCAGTGAGTCAGGGGCATTCCCCTATGGCTACACCTTC
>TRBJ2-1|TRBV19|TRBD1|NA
CASSTLQGVEQFF
TGTGCCAGTAGTACACTCCAGGGGGTAGAGCAGTTCTTC
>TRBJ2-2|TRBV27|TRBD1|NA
CASSLSQGALPDTGELFF
TGTGCCAGCAGTTTATCACAGGGGGCGCTCCCGGACACCGGGGAGCTGTTTTTT
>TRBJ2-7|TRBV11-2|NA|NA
CASSLIAGGFYEQYF
TGTGCCAGCAGCTTAATTGCCGGGGGTTTCTACGAGCAGTACTTC
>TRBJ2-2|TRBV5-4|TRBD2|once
CASRTSGAGELFF
TGTGCCAGCAGGACTAGCGGGGCCGGGGAGCTGTTTTTT
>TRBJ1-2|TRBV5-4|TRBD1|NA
CATRDSKENHGYTF
TGTGCCACCCGGGACAGCAAAGAGAATCATGGCTACACCTTC
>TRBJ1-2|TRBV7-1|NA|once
CASSIQESYGYTF
TGTGCCAGCAGCATACAGGAAAGTTATGGCTACACCTTC
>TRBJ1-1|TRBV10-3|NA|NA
CAIKGGGMNTEAFF
TGTGCCATCAAAGGCGGCGGGATGAACACTGAAGCTTTCTTT
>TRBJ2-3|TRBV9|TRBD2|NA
CASSESGGAGDTQYF
TGTGCCAGCAGCGAAAGCGGGGGGGCTGGAGATACGCAGTATTTT
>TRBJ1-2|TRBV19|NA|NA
CASSIVGGAAGYTF
TGTGCCAGTAGTATAGTCGGAGGGGCCGCAGGCTACACCTTC
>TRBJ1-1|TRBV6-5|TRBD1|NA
CASTGQGHTEAFF
TGTGCCAGCACCGGACAGGGGCACACTGAAGCTTTCTTT
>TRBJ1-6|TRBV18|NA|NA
CASSPPFTDSNYNSPLHF
TGTGCCAGCTCACCACCGTTTACAGACTCCAACTATAATTCACCCCTCCACTTT
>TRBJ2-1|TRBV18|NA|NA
CASSPGHGGNEQFF
TGTGCCAGCTCGCCGGGACATGGGGGCAATGAGCAGTTCTTC